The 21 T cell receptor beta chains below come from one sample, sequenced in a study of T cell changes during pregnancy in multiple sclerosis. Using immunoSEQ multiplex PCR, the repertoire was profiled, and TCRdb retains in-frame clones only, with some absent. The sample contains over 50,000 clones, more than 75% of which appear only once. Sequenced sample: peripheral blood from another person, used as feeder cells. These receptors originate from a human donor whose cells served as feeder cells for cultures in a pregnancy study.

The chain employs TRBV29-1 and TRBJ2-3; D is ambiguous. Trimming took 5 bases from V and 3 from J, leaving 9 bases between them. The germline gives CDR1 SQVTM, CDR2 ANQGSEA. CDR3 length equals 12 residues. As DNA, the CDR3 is TGCAGCGTTAATCGGGCGACAGATACGCAGTATTTT. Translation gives CSVNRATDTQYF.

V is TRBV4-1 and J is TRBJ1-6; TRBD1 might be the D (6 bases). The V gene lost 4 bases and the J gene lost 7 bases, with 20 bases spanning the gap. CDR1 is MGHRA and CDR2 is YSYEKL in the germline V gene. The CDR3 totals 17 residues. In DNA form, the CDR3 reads TGCGCCAGCAGCCGGACACGGACGAGGGGGACGAATTCACCCCTCCACTTT. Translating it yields CASSRTRTRGTNSPLHF.

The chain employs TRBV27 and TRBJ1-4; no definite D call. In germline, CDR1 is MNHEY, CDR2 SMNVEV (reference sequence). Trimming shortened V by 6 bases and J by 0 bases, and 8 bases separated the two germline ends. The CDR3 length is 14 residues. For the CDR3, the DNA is TGTGCCAGCAGCCCTACCGCAACTAATGAAAAACTGTTTTTT. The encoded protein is CASSPTATNEKLFF. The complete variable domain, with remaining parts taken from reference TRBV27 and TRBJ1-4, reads EAQVTQNPRYLITVTGKKLTVTCSQNMNHEYMSWYRQDPGLGLRQIYYSMNVEVTDKGDVPEGYKVSRKEKRNFPLILESPSPNQTSLYFCASSPTATNEKLFFGSGTQLSVL.

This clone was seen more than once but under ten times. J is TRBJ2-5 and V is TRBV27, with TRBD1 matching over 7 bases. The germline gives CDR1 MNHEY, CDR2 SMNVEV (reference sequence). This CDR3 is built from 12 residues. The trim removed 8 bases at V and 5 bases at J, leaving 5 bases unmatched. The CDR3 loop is CASVSQGETQYF. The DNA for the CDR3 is TGTGCCAGCGTCTCACAGGGGGAGACCCAGTACTTC.

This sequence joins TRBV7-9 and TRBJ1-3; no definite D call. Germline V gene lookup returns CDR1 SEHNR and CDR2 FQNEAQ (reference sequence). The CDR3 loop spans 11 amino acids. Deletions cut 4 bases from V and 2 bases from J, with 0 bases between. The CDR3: CASSSGNTIYF. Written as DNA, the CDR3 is TGTGCCAGCAGCTCTGGAAACACCATATATTTT.

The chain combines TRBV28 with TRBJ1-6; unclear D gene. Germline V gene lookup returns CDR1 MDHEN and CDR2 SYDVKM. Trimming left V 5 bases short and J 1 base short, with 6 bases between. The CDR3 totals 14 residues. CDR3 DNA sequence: TGTGCCAGCAGTCCGGGTTCCTATAATTCACCCCTCCACTTT. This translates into CASSPGSYNSPLHF.

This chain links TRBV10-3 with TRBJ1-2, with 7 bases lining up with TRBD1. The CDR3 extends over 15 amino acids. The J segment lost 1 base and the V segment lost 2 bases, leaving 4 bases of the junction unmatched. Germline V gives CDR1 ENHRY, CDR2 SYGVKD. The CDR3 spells CAISEGTADNYGYTF. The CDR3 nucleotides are TGTGCCATCAGTGAGGGGACAGCCGATAACTATGGCTACACCTTC.

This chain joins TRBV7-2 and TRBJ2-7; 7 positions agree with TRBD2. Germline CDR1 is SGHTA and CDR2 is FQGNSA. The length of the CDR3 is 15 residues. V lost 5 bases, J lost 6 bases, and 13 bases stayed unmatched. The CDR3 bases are TGTGCCAGCAGCCCACAACCGACTAGCTCTGGCGAGCAGTACTTC. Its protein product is CASSPQPTSSGEQYF.

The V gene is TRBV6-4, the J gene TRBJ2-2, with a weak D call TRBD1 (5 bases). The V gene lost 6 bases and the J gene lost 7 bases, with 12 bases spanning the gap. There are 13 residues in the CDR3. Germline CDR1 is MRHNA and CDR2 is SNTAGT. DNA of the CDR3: TGTGCCAGCAGCCCTCAGGGCGGCGGGGAGCTGTTTTTT. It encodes CASSPQGGGELFF.

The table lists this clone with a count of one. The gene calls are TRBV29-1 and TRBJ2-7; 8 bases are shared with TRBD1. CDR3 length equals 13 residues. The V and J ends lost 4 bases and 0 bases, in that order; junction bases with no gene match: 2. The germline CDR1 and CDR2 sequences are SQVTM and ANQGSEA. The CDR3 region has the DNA TGCAGCGTTGGGACAGGGATCTCCTACGAGCAGTACTTC. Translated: CSVGTGISYEQYF.

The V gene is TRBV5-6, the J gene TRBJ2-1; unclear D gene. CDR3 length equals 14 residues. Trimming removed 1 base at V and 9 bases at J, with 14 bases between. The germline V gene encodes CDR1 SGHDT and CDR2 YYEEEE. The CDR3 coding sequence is TGTGCCAGCAGCTTGAAGGGCTTTAGTAGTGAGCAGTTCTTC. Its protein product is CASSLKGFSSEQFF.

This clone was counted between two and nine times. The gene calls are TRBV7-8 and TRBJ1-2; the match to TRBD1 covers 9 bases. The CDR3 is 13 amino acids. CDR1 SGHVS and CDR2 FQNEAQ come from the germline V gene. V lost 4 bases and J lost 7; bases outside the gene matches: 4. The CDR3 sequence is CASSSWDRVGYTF. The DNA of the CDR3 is TGTGCCAGCAGCTCTTGGGACAGGGTTGGCTACACCTTC. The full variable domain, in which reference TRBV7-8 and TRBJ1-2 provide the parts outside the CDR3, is GAGVSQSPRYKVAKRGQDVALRCDPISGHVSLFWYQQALGQGPEFLTYFQNEAQLDKSGLPSDRFFAERPEGSVSTLKIQRTQQEDSAVYLCASSSWDRVGYTFGSGTRLTVV.

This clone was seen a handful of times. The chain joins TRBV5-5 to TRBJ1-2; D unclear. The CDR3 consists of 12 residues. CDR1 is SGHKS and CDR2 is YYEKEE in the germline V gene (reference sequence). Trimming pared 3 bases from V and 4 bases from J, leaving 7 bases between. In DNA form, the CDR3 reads TGTGCCAGCAGCTCCGGTGGCTATGGCTACACCTTC. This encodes CASSSGGYGYTF.

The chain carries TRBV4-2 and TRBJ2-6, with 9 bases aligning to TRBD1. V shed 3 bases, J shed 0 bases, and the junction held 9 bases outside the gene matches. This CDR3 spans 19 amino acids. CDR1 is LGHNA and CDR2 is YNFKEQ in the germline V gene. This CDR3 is CASSQGGQGKISGANVLTF. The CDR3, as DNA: TGTGCCAGCAGCCAGGGCGGACAGGGGAAAATCTCTGGGGCCAACGTCCTGACTTTC.

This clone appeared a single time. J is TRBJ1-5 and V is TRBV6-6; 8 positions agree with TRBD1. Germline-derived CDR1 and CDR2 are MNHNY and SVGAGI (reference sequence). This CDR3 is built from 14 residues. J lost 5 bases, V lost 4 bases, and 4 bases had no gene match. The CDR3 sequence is CASSLNRGYQPQHF. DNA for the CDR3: TGTGCCAGCAGTTTGAACAGGGGGTATCAGCCCCAGCATTTT.

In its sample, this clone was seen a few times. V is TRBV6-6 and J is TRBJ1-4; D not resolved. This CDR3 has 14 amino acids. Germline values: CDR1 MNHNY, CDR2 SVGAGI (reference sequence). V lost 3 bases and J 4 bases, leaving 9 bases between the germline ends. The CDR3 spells CASSYPGNNEKLFF. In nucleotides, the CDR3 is TGTGCCAGCAGTTATCCCGGAAATAATGAAAAACTGTTTTTT.

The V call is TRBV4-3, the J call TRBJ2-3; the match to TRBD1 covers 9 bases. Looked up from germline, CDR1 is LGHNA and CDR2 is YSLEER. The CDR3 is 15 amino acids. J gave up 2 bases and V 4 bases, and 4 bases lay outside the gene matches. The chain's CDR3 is CASSLGTGYTDTQYF. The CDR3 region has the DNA TGCGCCAGCAGCCTTGGGACAGGGTACACAGATACGCAGTATTTT.

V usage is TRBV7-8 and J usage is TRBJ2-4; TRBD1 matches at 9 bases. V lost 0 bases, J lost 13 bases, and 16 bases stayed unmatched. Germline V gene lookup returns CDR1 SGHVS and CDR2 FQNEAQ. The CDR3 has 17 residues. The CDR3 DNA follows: TGTGCCAGCAGCTTAGCGCTGGGTGGGACAGGGATCGGGAAACAGTACTTC. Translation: CASSLALGGTGIGKQYF.

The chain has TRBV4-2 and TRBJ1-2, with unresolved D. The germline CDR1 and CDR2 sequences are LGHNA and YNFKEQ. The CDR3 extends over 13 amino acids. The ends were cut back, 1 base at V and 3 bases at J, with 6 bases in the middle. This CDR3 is CASSQGGDYGYTF. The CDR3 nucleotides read TGTGCCAGCAGCCAAGGGGGAGACTATGGCTACACCTTC.

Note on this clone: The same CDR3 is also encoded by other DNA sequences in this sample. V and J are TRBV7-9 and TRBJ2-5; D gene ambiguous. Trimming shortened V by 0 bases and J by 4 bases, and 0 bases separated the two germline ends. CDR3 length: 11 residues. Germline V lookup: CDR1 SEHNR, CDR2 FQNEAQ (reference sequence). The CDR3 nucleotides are TGTGCCAGCAGCTTAGCAGAGACCCAGTACTTC. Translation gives CASSLAETQYF.

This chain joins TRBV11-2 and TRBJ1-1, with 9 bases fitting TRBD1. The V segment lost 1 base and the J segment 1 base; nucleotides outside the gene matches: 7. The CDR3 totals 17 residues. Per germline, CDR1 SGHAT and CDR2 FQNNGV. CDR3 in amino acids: CASSLARGQGGNTEAFF. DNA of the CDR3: TGTGCCAGCAGCTTAGCTCGGGGACAGGGTGGGAACACTGAAGCTTTCTTT. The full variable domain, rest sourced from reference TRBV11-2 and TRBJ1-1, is EAGVAQSPRYKIIEKRQSVAFWCNPISGHATLYWYQQILGQGPKLLIQFQNNGVVDDSQLPKDRFSAERLKGVDSTLKIQPAKLEDSAVYLCASSLARGQGGNTEAFFGQGTRLTVV.